Listed below are T cell receptor beta chains from one sample, sequenced in a study of beta chain features in type 1 diabetes. Generated by immunoSEQ multiplex PCR, the TCRdb table keeps only in-frame clones and is missing some. The repertoire holds some 150,000 clones, with 8.5% to 14% as singletons. The source material was central memory CD4+ T cells from blood. Source of these receptors: a man between 18 and 29 years old in good health. The CDR3 runs from the conserved cysteine through the conserved F or W. A D gene is named only where the DNA matches it firmly. For some rows the clone size is stated as once, few or many, or as a class when expanded; others skip it.

size: .
J: TRBJ2-7
D: .
V: TRBV4-3
DNA: TGCGCCAGCAGCCAAGATATTATGGGAGCAACATACGAGCAGTACTTC
CDR3: CASSQDIMGATYEQYF

size: .
J: TRBJ2-3
D: .
V: TRBV7-2
DNA: TGTGCCAGCAATCGGGGGCTTCAAACAGATACGCAGTATTTT
CDR3: CASNRGLQTDTQYF

size: few
J: TRBJ1-1
D: .
V: TRBV4-2
DNA: TGTGCCAGCAGCCAAGGGGGCAGCCTCAACTGGGGAGCTTTCTTT
CDR3: CASSQGGSLNWGAFF

size: .
J: TRBJ2-1
D: .
V: TRBV20-1
DNA: TGCAGTGCTACCGCCCGACGAGAGCAGTTCTTC
CDR3: CSATARREQFF

size: .
J: TRBJ1-1
D: .
V: TRBV29-1
DNA: TGCAGCGGATATAGGTCAAGGGCTTTCTTT
CDR3: CSGYRSRAFF

size: few
J: TRBJ1-3
D: .
V: TRBV9
DNA: TGTGCCAGCGGAAAACGAACAGCGCGGGGAAACACCATATATTTT
CDR3: CASGKRTARGNTIYF

size: few
J: TRBJ2-1
D: TRBD2
V: TRBV7-3
DNA: TGTGCCAGCAGCTTAATGAATAGCGGGAGGCACTACAATGAGCAGTTCTTC
CDR3: CASSLMNSGRHYNEQFF

size: .
J: TRBJ2-6
D: .
V: TRBV18
DNA: TGTGCCAGCTCCCTCGGGTCTGGGGCCAACGTCCTGACTTTC
CDR3: CASSLGSGANVLTF

size: few
J: TRBJ2-3
D: TRBD1
V: TRBV6-5
DNA: TGTGCCAGCAGTTACTCTAAAGGAACAGGGGACCAGTATTTT
CDR3: CASSYSKGTGDQYF

size: .
J: TRBJ2-6
D: .
V: TRBV4-2
DNA: TGTGCCAGCAGCCAAGCCAACTCTGGGGCCAACGTCCTGACTTTC
CDR3: CASSQANSGANVLTF

size: few
J: TRBJ2-3
D: TRBD2
V: TRBV4-3
DNA: TGCGCCAGCTCCGTTAGCGGGGGCACAGATACGCAGTATTTT
CDR3: CASSVSGGTDTQYF

size: few
J: TRBJ2-5
D: TRBD2
V: TRBV7-3
DNA: TGTGCCAGCAGCTTAACGTCGACTAGCGGGGGGCAGGAGACCCAGTACTTC
CDR3: CASSLTSTSGGQETQYF

size: .
J: TRBJ2-1
D: .
V: TRBV18
DNA: TGTGCCAGCTCACGACGATTGGAGGGGAATGAGCAGTTCTTC
CDR3: CASSRRLEGNEQFF